This TCR beta chain was identified during a study of OX40 agonist ivuxolimab in advanced cancers. Study in general: Among those treated, three patients had partial responses, one with hepatocellular carcinoma and two with cutaneous melanoma. Overall study results and limits: With doses of 0.1 to 3.0 mg/kg, CD4+ and CD8+ blood T cells had undergone clonal expansion by week 6. Partial responders receiving 0.1-3.0 mg/kg showed among the lowest clonal expansion.

Clones were read by immunoSEQ multiplex PCR, and TCRdb kept only the in-frame ones, dropping some. The table lists around 80,000 clones, about 88% of them singletons, with 0.72% in the top ten. As concerns this clone: The target antigen is unknown.

Autoimmune disease history or systemic immunosuppression barred patients. This receptor was obtained from an adult with an advanced solid tumor such as melanoma, head and neck, liver or kidney cancer. The sample was CD4+ or CD8+ T cells sorted from blood, taken in a trial of the OX40 agonist ivuxolimab.

CDR3 DNA sequence: TGTGCCAGCAGGCTCGGGACACTTGCTAACTATGGCTACACCTTC. Amino acids: CASRLGTLANYGYTF. The chain uses TRBV6-1 and TRBJ1-2; D is possibly TRBD1 (6 bases). Deletions cut 6 bases from V and 0 bases from J, with 14 bases between. There are 15 residues in the CDR3. Germline CDR1 and CDR2: MNHNS and SASEGT.